This is a list of T cell receptor beta chains from one sample in a study of cytomegalovirus exposure and HLA in healthy donors. This table comes from immunoSEQ multiplex PCR, and its TCRdb copy is limited to in-frame clones, with some not included. This sample's clone table lists 38,000 or so clones. The sequenced sample consisted of PBMCs. These TCRs come from a man younger than 45 in good health and CMV-seronegative. Each CDR3 is given with its conserved first and last residue. The D gene is left open where the match is weak.

J | V | D | CDR3 | DNA
TRBJ2-7 | TRBV5-1 | NA | CASREGLSYEQYF | TGCGCCAGCAGGGAGGGATTATCCTACGAGCAGTACTTC
TRBJ2-7 | TRBV5-6 | NA | CASSSPGGELAYEQYF | TGTGCCAGCAGCTCCCCGGGGGGCGAACTTGCCTACGAGCAGTACTTC
TRBJ2-7 | TRBV9 | NA | CASSVKMESYEQYF | TGTGCCAGCAGCGTAAAGATGGAGAGCTACGAGCAGTACTTC
TRBJ1-5 | TRBV6-5 | NA | CASRLDRYSNQPQHF | TGTGCCAGCAGACTGGACAGATATAGCAATCAGCCCCAGCATTTT
TRBJ2-2 | TRBV4-2 | NA | CASSQDLVGASTGELFF | TGTGCCAGCAGCCAAGATTTGGTGGGGGCGAGCACCGGGGAGCTGTTTTTT
TRBJ1-5 | TRBV5-1 | TRBD1 | CASSPTGEQPQHF | TGCGCCAGCAGCCCCACAGGGGAACAGCCCCAGCATTTT
TRBJ2-2 | TRBV4-2 | NA | CASSQVSAGELFF | TGTGCCAGCAGCCAAGTCTCGGCCGGGGAGCTGTTTTTT
TRBJ1-3 | TRBV9 | NA | CASEGGDSGNTIYF | TGTGCCAGCGAGGGGGGGGACTCTGGAAACACCATATATTTT
TRBJ2-7 | TRBV19 | TRBD2 | CASSPWTSGPPYEQYF | TGTGCCAGTAGTCCCTGGACTAGCGGGCCACCCTACGAGCAGTACTTC
TRBJ2-5 | TRBV4-3 | NA | CASSQEIAPGETQYF | TGCGCCAGCAGCCAAGAGATAGCCCCAGGGGAGACCCAGTACTTC
TRBJ1-4 | TRBV5-1 | TRBD1 | CASSLDRDKLFF | TGCGCCAGCAGCTTAGACAGGGACAAACTGTTTTTT
TRBJ2-7 | TRBV7-8 | NA | CASSQVGGNYEQYF | TGTGCCAGCAGCCAGGTGGGGGGTAACTACGAGCAGTACTTC